This T cell receptor beta chain derives from a study of vaccination and CD4 T cells after COVID-19. Study in general: The stimulus for the cells was overlapping spike peptides derived from SARS-CoV-2, HCoV-NL63, HCoV-OC43 and HCoV-229E. Control wells got either CEFX epitopes, HIV-1 Nef peptides, or no peptide at all. Study-wide results and limits: For convalescent patients, 304 of the 307 vaccine-specific clones analyzed were classified as spike mono-reactive. Median reactive clonotypes, those recognizing SARS-CoV-2, rose from approximately 23 to 38, not significantly.

The Oncomine TCR Beta short-read assay sequenced DNA from cultured CD4+ T cells. Investigators obtained genomic DNA by extraction from cultured CD4+ T cells. TCRdb independently ran MiXCR on the PCR reads; one entry per CDR3 protein. The profile covers about 7,800 distinct CDR3 sequences, with roughly two fifths appearing a single time and about a third taken by the ten largest. CDR1 and CDR2 from the germline V gene are MNHNS and SASEGT. V lost 3 bases and J lost 14, with 11 bases in between. This CDR3 contains 11 residues. Indicated treatment: roughly ten-day PBMC culture with coronavirus spike peptide pools or control peptides (ViraFEST assay). CD4+ T lymphocytes from the unexposed donor were collected before the COVID-19 pandemic (2011-2018). A few counts support this clonotype. Its antigen is not known.

The sequence derives from a human donor in good health. The specimen sequenced was CD4+ T cells from blood, cultured in vitro. The gene calls are TRBV6-1 and TRBJ2-4; D may be TRBD1 or TRBD2 (5 bases each). The CDR3 bases are TGTGCCAGCAGTGAGACTGGGGGAGAGTACTTC. It yields the protein CASSETGGEYF.